One sample yielded the 17 T cell receptor beta chains listed below, sequenced in a study of identical twins. TCRdb called the 5' RACE reads again in MiXCR, with one record for every CDR3 protein. This table has fewer than 250,000 distinct CDR3 sequences, approximately 6.8% appearing once. These data also featured in a second study, about yellow fever vaccine responses in identical twins.

Sequencing used CD8+ T cells sorted from blood. These receptors all come from a woman between 18 and 29 years old in good health.

This clonotype was seen ten or more times. J is TRBJ2-1 and V is TRBV7-9, with 9 bases lining up with TRBD2. The CDR3 length is 14 residues. Germline assignment: CDR1 SEHNR and CDR2 FQNEAQ (reference sequence). V trimming: 10 bases; J trimming: 7 bases; junction bases outside the gene matches: 11. The CDR3 loop is CAIRWLAGVNEQFF. As DNA, the CDR3 is TGTGCCATTCGGTGGTTAGCGGGAGTGAATGAGCAGTTCTTC.

This chain links TRBV24-1 with TRBJ2-5; perhaps TRBD1 as D (6 bases). The CDR3 is made up of 17 amino acids. The germline CDR1 and CDR2 sequences are KGHDR and SFDVKD. Deletions cut 5 bases from V and 2 bases from J, with 20 bases between. Here the CDR3 reads CATSARGTHKEQETQYF. For the CDR3, the DNA is TGTGCCACCAGTGCTCGAGGGACACATAAAGAACAAGAGACCCAGTACTTC.

This sequence joins TRBV4-1 and TRBJ2-6; D is possibly TRBD1 or TRBD2 (6 bases each). Trimming cost V 1 base and J 4 bases, with 11 bases left between them. In germline, CDR1 is MGHRA, CDR2 YSYEKL. This CDR3 is 16 amino acids long. The CDR3 reads CASSQVGGTGANVLTF. CDR3 sequence (DNA): TGCGCCAGCAGCCAAGTAGGGGGGACCGGGGCCAACGTCCTGACTTTC.

The chain joins TRBV27 to TRBJ2-1; TRBD1 might be the D (6 bases). This CDR3 spans 16 amino acids. CDR1 MNHEY and CDR2 SMNVEV come from the germline V gene (reference sequence). V lost 6 bases and J lost 6, with 21 bases in between. CDR3 coding DNA: TGTGCCAGCAGCTACAGGGAGACAGGTTTTTTCAATGAGCAGTTCTTC. Translated, it gives CASSYRETGFFNEQFF.

This clonotype was detected a few times. J is TRBJ2-1 and V is TRBV2; 8 bases map to TRBD2. The V gene's germline CDR1 is SNHLY and CDR2 FYNNEI. J gave up 8 bases and V 10 bases, and 25 bases lay outside the gene matches. The CDR3 sequence is 18 residues long. CDR3 protein: CAISYPSEPGTSFDEQFF. CDR3 nucleotides: TGTGCCATCAGCTACCCCTCTGAACCCGGGACTAGTTTCGATGAGCAGTTCTTC. Supplemented by reference TRBV2 and TRBJ2-1, the full variable domain reads EPEVTQTPSHQVTQMGQEVILRCVPISNHLYFYWYRQILGQKVEFLVSFYNNEISEKSEIFDDQFSVERPDGSNFTLKIRSTKLEDSAMYFCAISYPSEPGTSFDEQFFGPGTRLTVL.

The table lists this clonotype with a few counts. The CDR3 sequence is CASSWTGAGELFF. The CDR3 coding sequence is TGTGCCAGCAGCTGGACAGGGGCCGGGGAGCTGTTTTTT. This chain joins TRBV12-3 or TRBV12-4 and TRBJ2-2; TRBD1 matches 9 bases. V was clipped by 6 bases and J by 6 bases; unmatched bases: 2. CDR3 length equals 13 residues.

This clonotype was counted only a few times. The chain links TRBV27 to TRBJ2-7; D ambiguous. The V gene lost 4 bases and the J gene lost 6 bases, with 19 bases spanning the gap. This CDR3 is built from 15 residues. The germline V gene has CDR1 MNHEY and CDR2 SMNVEV (reference sequence). The CDR3 nucleotides are TGTGCCAGCAGTTACTCCAAAGGGCCGTGGGTCGAGCAGTACTTC. Its translation is CASSYSKGPWVEQYF.

V and J are TRBV5-1 and TRBJ2-6, with TRBD1 as a possible D gene (6 bases). The V end lost 0 bases, the J end lost 0 bases, and 13 bases lay between the germline ends. This CDR3 has 18 residues. The germline V gene encodes CDR1 SGHRS and CDR2 YFSETQ. The CDR3 bases are TGCGCCAGCAGCTTGGTCCCAGGGGAATACTCTGGGGCCAACGTCCTGACTTTC. Protein sequence: CASSLVPGEYSGANVLTF.

The CDR3 protein is CASSARTGRNTEAFF. The CDR3 DNA follows: TGCGCCAGCAGTGCACGGACAGGCCGGAACACTGAAGCTTTCTTT. J is TRBJ1-1 and V is TRBV10-1; 7 nucleotides line up with TRBD1. V was pared by 4 bases and J by 1 base, with 6 bases of the junction left unmatched. This CDR3 has 15 residues. CDR1 is WNHNN and CDR2 is SYGVQD in the germline V gene (reference sequence).

The chain couples TRBV9 to TRBJ1-2, with D unclear. Germline CDR1 reads SGDLS; CDR2 reads YYNGEE. CDR3 length: 15 residues. Trimming took off 0 bases at V and 7 bases at J, with 16 bases between the two ends. As DNA, the CDR3 is TGTGCCAGCAGCGTAGCTTCGGACCCGGCTATTGGCTACACCTTC. Protein product: CASSVASDPAIGYTF. The full variable domain, its missing parts supplied by reference TRBV9 and TRBJ1-2, is DSGVTQTPKHLITATGQRVTLRCSPRSGDLSVYWYQQSLDQGLQFLIQYYNGEERAKGNILERFSAQQFPDLHSELNLSSLELGDSALYFCASSVASDPAIGYTFGSGTRLTVV.

The sample holds a few counts of this clonotype. This chain links TRBV19 with TRBJ2-7, with TRBD2 identical over 11 bases. The CDR3 has 14 residues. Germline-derived CDR1 and CDR2 are LNHDA and SQIVND (reference sequence). J lost 6 bases, V lost 6 bases, and 7 bases had no gene match. CDR3 region: CASSPIAGGVEQYF. DNA for the CDR3: TGTGCCAGTAGCCCTATAGCGGGAGGGGTCGAGCAGTACTTC.

The rearrangement joins TRBV10-3 to TRBJ1-1; 7 nucleotides align to TRBD1. Germline loops: CDR1 ENHRY, CDR2 SYGVKD. V dropped 6 bases and J dropped 6; count of bases not matched to a gene: 10. CDR3 size: 14 residues. CDR3 sequence reads: CAIRKVSGQSEAFF. Here the CDR3 DNA reads TGTGCCATCAGAAAAGTATCGGGACAGTCTGAAGCTTTCTTT.

Worth noting for this clonotype: A much more abundant neighbour one base away suggests this may be a read error. This chain connects TRBV6-5 to TRBJ2-1; TRBD2 might be the D (5 bases). Trimming stripped 5 bases from V and 6 bases from J, with 17 bases between. In germline, CDR1 is MNHEY, CDR2 SVGAGI. The CDR3 length is 15 residues. The CDR3 reads CASSHLGISFNEQFF. The CDR3 DNA sequence: TGTGCCAGCAGTCACCTCGGGATCTCGTTCAATGAGCAGTTCTTC.

The rearrangement joins TRBV27 to TRBJ2-1; the D gene could be TRBD1 or TRBD2 (6 bases each). Trimming took off 6 bases at V and 7 bases at J, with 10 bases between the two ends. The CDR3 consists of 12 residues. The germline V gene encodes CDR1 MNHEY and CDR2 SMNVEV (reference sequence). This CDR3 reads CASRIGGNEQFF. DNA of the CDR3: TGTGCCAGCAGGATAGGGGGGAATGAGCAGTTCTTC.

This chain uses TRBV27 with TRBJ2-2, with a weak D call TRBD1 (5 bases). This CDR3 is 15 amino acids long. The germline V gene encodes CDR1 MNHEY and CDR2 SMNVEV (reference sequence). The V gene lost 3 bases and the J gene lost 6 bases, with 14 bases spanning the gap. CDR3 residues: CASSFFDSPPGELFF. As DNA, the CDR3 is TGTGCCAGCAGTTTCTTTGACAGTCCTCCCGGGGAGCTGTTTTTT.

Only a few counts were recorded for this clonotype. This chain connects TRBV4-2 to TRBJ2-1; 10 bases agree with TRBD2. Germline V gene lookup returns CDR1 LGHNA and CDR2 YNFKEQ. Trimming cost V 2 bases and J 9 bases; bases outside gene matches: 7. CDR3 length: 15 residues. CDR3 in amino acids: CASSQLAGGVGEQFF. In DNA form, the CDR3 reads TGTGCCAGCAGCCAATTAGCGGGGGGAGTGGGTGAGCAGTTCTTC.

This clonotype was observed a handful of times. This sequence joins TRBV7-8 and TRBJ2-1, with TRBD2 matching over 8 bases. Germline values: CDR1 SGHVS, CDR2 FQNEAQ. V was clipped by 1 base and J by 9 bases; unmatched bases: 8. This CDR3 is 15 amino acids long. CDR3 sequence (DNA): TGTGCCAGCAGCTTAGAACGGCTAGCGGGCGGTGAGCAGTTCTTC. Protein sequence: CASSLERLAGGEQFF.